This T cell receptor (beta chain) was identified in a study of cytomegalovirus exposure and HLA in healthy donors. In the PCR, 60 Vbeta and 13 Jbeta primers were used. Using immunoSEQ multiplex PCR, the repertoire was profiled, and TCRdb retains in-frame clones only, with some absent. In the table there are 200,000 to 250,000 clones, more than 65% of which are singletons. Study findings and constraints: A later analysis reportedly found that, within productive TCRs, an Asian-associated ancestry cluster had fewer N-insertions than the mean observed across the approximately 700 donors. An assumption of roughly uniform sequencing depth across donors underlay the presence/absence analyses.

CDR3 length: 13 residues. Germline assignment: CDR1 SNHLY and CDR2 FYNNEI. The trim removed 6 bases at V and 7 bases at J, leaving 7 bases unmatched. For this clone: What it binds is not known.

The chain combines TRBV2 with TRBJ1-1, with 8 bases identical to TRBD1. Sequencing input: PBMCs. The TCR sequence derives from a man between 18 and 35 years old in good health and CMV-seronegative. The CDR3 sequence is CASRYDRGGEAFF. The DNA for the CDR3 is TGTGCCAGCAGGTACGACAGGGGTGGTGAAGCTTTCTTT.